Listed below are T cell receptor beta chains from one sample, sequenced in a study of T cells in tuberculosis. Clones were sequenced by immunoSEQ multiplex PCR, and TCRdb holds only the in-frame ones, with some missing. This table holds around 41,000 clones, approximately 94% found once. The sample was PBMCs. These receptors were collected from a donor between 10 and 29 years old with latent tuberculosis or without tuberculosis infection. Some clones in this sample may be carry-over from other donors' samples. The CDR3 runs from the conserved cysteine through the conserved F or W. D genes are given only for firm matches. Some rows mark clone size as missing; the rest say once, few, many or name a class of expanded clone.

NA	TRBV6-5	NA	TRBJ2-7	TGTGCCAGCAGTTATTCGTCAGGCTCCATCTCCTACGAGCAGTACTTC	CASSYSSGSISYEQYF
NA	TRBV15	TRBD2	TRBJ2-3	TGTGCCACCAGCCTCCGCATAGCGGGAGGGTACGATACGCAGTATTTT	CATSLRIAGGYDTQYF
NA	TRBV6-1	NA	TRBJ2-7	TGTGCCAGCAGTGGTCGGGCGGGAACCTACGAGCAGTACTTC	CASSGRAGTYEQYF
NA	TRBV4-1	NA	TRBJ2-3	TGCGCCAGCAGCCTGGAGGGCCTTAAGGGAGATACGCAGTATTTT	CASSLEGLKGDTQYF
NA	TRBV19	TRBD1	TRBJ1-1	TGTGCCAGTAGTAACGTCGGGACAGGGGTTTCTGAAGCTTTCTTT	CASSNVGTGVSEAFF
NA	TRBV28	NA	TRBJ2-5	TGTGCCAGCAGCCTCCCGGGCGGGATCGTGGAGACCCAGTACTTC	CASSLPGGIVETQYF
NA	TRBV19	TRBD2	TRBJ2-2	TGTGCCAGTAGTCCGGGGGGGGCCGGGGAGCTGTTTTTT	CASSPGGAGELFF
NA	TRBV4-3	NA	TRBJ2-1	TGCGCCAGCAGCCAAGGGCGGGTGGAAGAGGATGAGCAGTTCTTC	CASSQGRVEEDEQFF
NA	TRBV30	NA	TRBJ1-5	TGTGCCTGGAGATTGGGAGGGACCAAGAGCAATCAGCCCCAGCATTTT	CAWRLGGTKSNQPQHF
NA	TRBV7-9	TRBD1	TRBJ1-2	TGTGCCAGCAGCTTAAGCCGGACAGGGCCCGGTGGCTACACCTTC	CASSLSRTGPGGYTF
NA	TRBV5-4	NA	TRBJ2-1	TGTGCCACCTCGACTACGAGCTCCTACAATGAGCAGTTCTTC	CATSTTSSYNEQFF
NA	TRBV28	NA	TRBJ2-1	TGTGCCAGCAGTCCCAGAGGGAGTGGGTCCAATGAGCAGTTCTTC	CASSPRGSGSNEQFF
NA	TRBV7-2	NA	TRBJ1-1	TGTGCCAGCAGCTACACAACAGGGTACGGGGCTTTCTTT	CASSYTTGYGAFF
NA	TRBV19	NA	TRBJ1-2	TGTGCCAGTAGTATTAAGGACATTCCTGGCTACACCTTC	CASSIKDIPGYTF
once	TRBV7-3	NA	TRBJ2-1	TGTGCCAGCAGCTTAATGACAGAAGGCCGCAATGAGCAGTTCTTC	CASSLMTEGRNEQFF